The text below deals with one T cell receptor (beta chain). The target antigen is unknown. The sample is drawn from a study of identical twins. Study-level findings and limits: A cross-sectional statistical analysis, not follow-up of the same donors, supported the conclusions.

TCRdb used MiXCR to reprocess the 5' RACE reads, holding one entry per CDR3 protein. The sample lists about 810,000 distinct CDR3 sequences, roughly an eighth seen once, with under 2% in the top ten. This same sample was also taken into another study, of yellow fever vaccine responses in identical twins.

Sequencing was carried out using PBMCs. The TCR originated in a woman younger than 30 in good health.

CDR3 sequence: CSASGGDIGVGLYEQYF. In DNA form, the CDR3 reads TGCAGTGCTTCGGGGGGGGATATCGGGGTCGGTCTCTACGAGCAGTACTTC. This chain joins TRBV20-1 and TRBJ2-7; 8 nucleotides line up with TRBD2. Germline lookup yields CDR1 DFQATT and CDR2 SNEGSKA (reference sequence). J was trimmed by 3 bases and V by 5 bases; bases with no gene match: 18. CDR3 length: 17 residues.